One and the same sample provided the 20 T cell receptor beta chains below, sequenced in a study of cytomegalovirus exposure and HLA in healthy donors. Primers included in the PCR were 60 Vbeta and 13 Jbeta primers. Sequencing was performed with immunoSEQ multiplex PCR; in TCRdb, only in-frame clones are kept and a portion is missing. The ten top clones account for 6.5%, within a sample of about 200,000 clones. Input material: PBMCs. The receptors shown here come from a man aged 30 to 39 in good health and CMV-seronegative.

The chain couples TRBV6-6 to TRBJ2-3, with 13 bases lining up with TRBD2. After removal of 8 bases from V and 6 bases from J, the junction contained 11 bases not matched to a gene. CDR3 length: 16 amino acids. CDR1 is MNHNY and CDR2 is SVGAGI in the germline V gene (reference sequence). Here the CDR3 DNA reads TGTGCCAGCCAGTTCTATCGGACTAGCGGGAGTGATACGCAGTATTTT. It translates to CASQFYRTSGSDTQYF.

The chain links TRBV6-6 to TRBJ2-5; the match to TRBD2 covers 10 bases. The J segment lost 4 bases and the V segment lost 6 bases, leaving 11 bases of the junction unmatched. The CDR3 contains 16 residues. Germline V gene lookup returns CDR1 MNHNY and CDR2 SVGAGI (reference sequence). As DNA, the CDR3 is TGTGCCAGCAGCCCCCCCAGCGGGAGGGTGGGAGAGACCCAGTACTTC. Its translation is CASSPPSGRVGETQYF.

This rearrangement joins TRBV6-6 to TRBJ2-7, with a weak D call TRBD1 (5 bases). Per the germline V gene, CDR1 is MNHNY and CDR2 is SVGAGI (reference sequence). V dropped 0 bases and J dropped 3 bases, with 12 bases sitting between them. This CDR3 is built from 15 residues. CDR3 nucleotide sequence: TGTGCCAGCAGTTACTCACCGGACACCCGCTACGAGCAGTACTTC. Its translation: CASSYSPDTRYEQYF.

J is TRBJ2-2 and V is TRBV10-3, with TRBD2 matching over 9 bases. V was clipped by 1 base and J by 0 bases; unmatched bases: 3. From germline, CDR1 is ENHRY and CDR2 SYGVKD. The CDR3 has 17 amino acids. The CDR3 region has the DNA TGTGCCATCAGTGAGTATCGCGGGAGGGCGAACACCGGGGAGCTGTTTTTT. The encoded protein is CAISEYRGRANTGELFF.

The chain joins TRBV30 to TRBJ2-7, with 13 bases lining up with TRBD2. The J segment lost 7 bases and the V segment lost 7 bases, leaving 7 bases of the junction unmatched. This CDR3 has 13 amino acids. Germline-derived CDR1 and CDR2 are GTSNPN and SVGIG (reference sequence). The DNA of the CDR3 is TGTGCCTCAGGACTAGCGGGAGATGGTGAGCAGTACTTC. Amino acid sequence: CASGLAGDGEQYF.

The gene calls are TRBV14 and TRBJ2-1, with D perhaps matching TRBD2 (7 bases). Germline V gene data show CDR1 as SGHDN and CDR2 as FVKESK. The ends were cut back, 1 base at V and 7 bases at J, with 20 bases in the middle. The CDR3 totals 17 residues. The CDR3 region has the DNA TGTGCCAGCAGCCAAGTTCGGTGGGGGGGGGCCTTAAATGAGCAGTTCTTC. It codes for CASSQVRWGGALNEQFF.

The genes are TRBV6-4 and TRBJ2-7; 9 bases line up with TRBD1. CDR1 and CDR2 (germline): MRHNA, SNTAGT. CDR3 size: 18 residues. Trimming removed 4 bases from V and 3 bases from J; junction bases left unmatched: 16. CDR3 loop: CASSGAGTGKRDHYEQYF. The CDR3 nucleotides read TGTGCCAGCAGTGGAGCCGGGACAGGGAAGAGGGACCACTACGAGCAGTACTTC.

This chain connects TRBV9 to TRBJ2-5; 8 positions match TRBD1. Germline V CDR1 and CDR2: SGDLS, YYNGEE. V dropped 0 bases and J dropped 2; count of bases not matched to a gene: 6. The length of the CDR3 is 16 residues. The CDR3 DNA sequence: TGTGCCAGCAGCGTAGGGGGCCGACAGGGGCAAGAGACCCAGTACTTC. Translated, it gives CASSVGGRQGQETQYF.

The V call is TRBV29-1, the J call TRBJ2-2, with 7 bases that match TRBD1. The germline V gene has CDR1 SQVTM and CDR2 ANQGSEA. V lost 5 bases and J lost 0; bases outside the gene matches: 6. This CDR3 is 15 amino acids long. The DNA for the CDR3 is TGCAGCGTTCGCCCTCAGGGGGCGAACACCGGGGAGCTGTTTTTT. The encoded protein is CSVRPQGANTGELFF.

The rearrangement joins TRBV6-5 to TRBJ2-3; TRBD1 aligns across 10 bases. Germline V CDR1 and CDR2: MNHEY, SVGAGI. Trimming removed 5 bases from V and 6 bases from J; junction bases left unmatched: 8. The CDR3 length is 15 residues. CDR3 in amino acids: CASSPYTDRGDTQYF. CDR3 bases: TGTGCCAGCAGTCCCTATACGGACAGGGGGGATACGCAGTATTTT.

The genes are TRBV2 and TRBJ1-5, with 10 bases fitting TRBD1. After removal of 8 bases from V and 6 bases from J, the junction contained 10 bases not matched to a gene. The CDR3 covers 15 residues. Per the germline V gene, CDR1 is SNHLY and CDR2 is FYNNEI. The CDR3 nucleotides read TGTGCCAGCGGTCAGACAGGGGGCGGGGGTCAGCCCCAGCATTTT. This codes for CASGQTGGGGQPQHF.

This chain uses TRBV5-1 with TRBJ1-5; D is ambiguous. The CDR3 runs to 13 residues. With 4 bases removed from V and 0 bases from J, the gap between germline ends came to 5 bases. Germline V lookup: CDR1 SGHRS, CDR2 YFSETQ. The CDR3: CASSRDSNQPQHF. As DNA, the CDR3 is TGCGCCAGCAGCCGAGATAGCAATCAGCCCCAGCATTTT.

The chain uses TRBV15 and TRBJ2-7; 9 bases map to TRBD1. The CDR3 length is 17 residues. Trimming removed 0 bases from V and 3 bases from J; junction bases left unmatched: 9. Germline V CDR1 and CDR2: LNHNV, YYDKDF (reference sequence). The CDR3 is CATSRDQGQGVSYEQYF. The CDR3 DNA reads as TGTGCCACCAGCAGAGATCAGGGACAGGGTGTAAGCTACGAGCAGTACTTC.

The CDR3 DNA reads as TGTGCCAGCTCATCAGGGAACTCTGGAAACACCATATATTTT. Encoded protein: CASSSGNSGNTIYF. V usage is TRBV18 and J usage is TRBJ1-3, with D perhaps TRBD1 (5 bases). CDR1 and CDR2 (germline): KGHSH, LQKENI. V dropped 5 bases and J dropped 0 bases, with 8 bases sitting between them. This CDR3 is built from 14 residues. Combining the CDR3 with reference TRBV18 and TRBJ1-3 gives the whole variable domain NAGVMQNPRHLVRRRGQEARLRCSPMKGHSHVYWYRQLPEEGLKFMVYLQKENIIDESGMPKERFSAEFPKEGPSILRIQQVVRGDSAAYFCASSSGNSGNTIYFGEGSWLTVV.

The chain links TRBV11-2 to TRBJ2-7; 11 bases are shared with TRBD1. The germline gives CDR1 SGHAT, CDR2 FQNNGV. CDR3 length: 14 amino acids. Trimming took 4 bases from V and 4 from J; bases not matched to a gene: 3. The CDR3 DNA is TGTGCCAGCAGCTATGGGGACAGGGGGTACGAGCAGTACTTC. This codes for CASSYGDRGYEQYF.

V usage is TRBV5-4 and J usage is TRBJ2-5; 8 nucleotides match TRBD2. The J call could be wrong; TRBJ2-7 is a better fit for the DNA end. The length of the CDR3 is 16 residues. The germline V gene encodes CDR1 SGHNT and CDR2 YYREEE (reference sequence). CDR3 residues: CASSPGGERGPNEQYF. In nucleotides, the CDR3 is TGTGCCAGCAGCCCCGGGGGGGAGCGGGGGCCCAACGAGCAGTACTTC.

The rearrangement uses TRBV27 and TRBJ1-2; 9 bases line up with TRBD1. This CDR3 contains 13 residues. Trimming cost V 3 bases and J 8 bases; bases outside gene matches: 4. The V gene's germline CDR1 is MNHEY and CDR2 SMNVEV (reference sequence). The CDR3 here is CASSFGTGSGYTF. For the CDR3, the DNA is TGTGCCAGCAGTTTCGGGACAGGGAGCGGCTACACCTTC.

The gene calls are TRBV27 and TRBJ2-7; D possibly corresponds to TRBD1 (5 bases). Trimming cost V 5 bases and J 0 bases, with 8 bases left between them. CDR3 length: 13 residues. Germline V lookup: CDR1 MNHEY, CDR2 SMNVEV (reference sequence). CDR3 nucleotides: TGTGCCAGCAGTCTGGGGCTCTCCTACGAGCAGTACTTC. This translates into CASSLGLSYEQYF.

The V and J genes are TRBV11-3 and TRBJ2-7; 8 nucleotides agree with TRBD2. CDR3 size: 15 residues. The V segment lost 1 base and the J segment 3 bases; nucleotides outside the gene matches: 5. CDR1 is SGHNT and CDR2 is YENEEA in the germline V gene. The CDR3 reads CASSLVAGGLYEQYF. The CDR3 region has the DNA TGTGCCAGCAGCTTAGTGGCGGGGGGACTCTACGAGCAGTACTTC.

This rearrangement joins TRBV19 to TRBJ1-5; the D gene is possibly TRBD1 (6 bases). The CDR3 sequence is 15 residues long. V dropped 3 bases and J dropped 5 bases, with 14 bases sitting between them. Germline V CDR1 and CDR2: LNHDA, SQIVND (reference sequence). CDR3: CASSIGQGPHQPQHF. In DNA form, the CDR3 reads TGTGCCAGTAGTATCGGTCAGGGGCCCCATCAGCCCCAGCATTTT.